These 13 T cell receptor beta chains were all obtained from the same sample, sequenced in a study of T cells after somatic rescue of genetic block. Only in-frame clones appear in the TCRdb table, and some are missing; sequencing was by immunoSEQ multiplex PCR. The table records more than 10,000 clones, nearly 80% of them present only once. Sequencing was done on a sample of peripheral blood mononuclear cells (PBMCs). The receptors were sampled from a boy aged 5-17 years.

The chain uses TRBV19 and TRBJ2-2, with D unresolved. The CDR3 has 14 amino acids. Germline V lookup: CDR1 LNHDA, CDR2 SQIVND (reference sequence). The germline V and J ends were trimmed by 3 bases and 0 bases, with 5 bases remaining between them. The CDR3 protein is CASSMGSNTGELFF. CDR3 nucleotide sequence: TGTGCCAGTAGTATGGGCTCGAACACCGGGGAGCTGTTTTTT.

The chain is built from TRBV28 and TRBJ2-7, with TRBD1 as a possible D gene (6 bases). Deletions cut 5 bases from V and 5 bases from J, with 19 bases between. CDR1 is MDHEN and CDR2 is SYDVKM in the germline V gene. The CDR3 runs to 15 residues. The CDR3 coding sequence is TGTGCCAGCAGTCTACAGGGAAGCCTCATAAACGAGCAGTACTTC. This encodes CASSLQGSLINEQYF.

V is TRBV7-9 and J is TRBJ2-3, with 7 bases fitting TRBD2. Germline lookup yields CDR1 SEHNR and CDR2 FQNEAQ (reference sequence). V dropped 2 bases and J dropped 3; count of bases not matched to a gene: 8. CDR3 size: 16 residues. As DNA, the CDR3 is TGTGCCAGCAGCTTATCTCGGGGGGTCAGGACAGATACGCAGTATTTT. Translating it yields CASSLSRGVRTDTQYF.

This sequence joins TRBV29-1 and TRBJ1-1; D not resolved. Trimming pared 2 bases from V and 9 bases from J, leaving 22 bases between. Germline V lookup: CDR1 SQVTM, CDR2 ANQGSEA. This CDR3 spans 15 amino acids. The CDR3 reads CSVEPLGRREAKAFF. The DNA of the CDR3 is TGCAGCGTTGAACCCCTAGGCAGGAGGGAGGCCAAAGCTTTCTTT.

This clone was recorded a few times. The chain uses TRBV2 and TRBJ1-6; 9 bases are shared with TRBD1. V was clipped by 6 bases and J by 4 bases; unmatched bases: 4. The CDR3 runs to 15 residues. Germline CDR1 SNHLY, CDR2 FYNNEI. CDR3 in amino acids: CASSAGTGYNSPLHF. CDR3 nucleotide sequence: TGTGCCAGCAGCGCCGGGACAGGGTATAATTCACCCCTCCACTTT.

In regard to this clone: Additional DNA sequences in this sample encode the identical CDR3. The DNA of the CDR3 is TGTGCCAGCAGCTTTAGCGGGGGAAAGGCCGGGGAGCTGTTTTTT. Translated: CASSFSGGKAGELFF. The rearrangement links TRBV11-2 to TRBJ2-2, with 9 bases that match TRBD2. CDR3 length equals 15 residues. J gave up 6 bases and V 3 bases, and 5 bases lay outside the gene matches. CDR1 and CDR2 (germline): SGHAT, FQNNGV.

The genes are TRBV7-2 and TRBJ1-6; D gene unclear. Germline values: CDR1 SGHTA, CDR2 FQGNSA. CDR3 length: 15 residues. V lost 5 bases and J 10 bases, leaving 18 bases between the germline ends. This CDR3 is CASSISILGRSPLHF. The CDR3 coding sequence is TGTGCCAGCAGCATCTCCATCCTAGGGCGGTCACCCCTCCACTTT.

The chain uses TRBV7-2 and TRBJ1-4; maybe TRBD1 (6 bases). Germline assignment: CDR1 SGHTA and CDR2 FQGNSA. Trimming took off 1 base at V and 7 bases at J, with 13 bases between the two ends. The length of the CDR3 is 15 residues. CDR3: CASSLVGGRSEKLFF. The CDR3 DNA reads as TGTGCCAGCAGCTTAGTGGGGGGGCGGTCTGAAAAACTGTTTTTT.

V usage is TRBV11-3 and J usage is TRBJ2-3; the D call may be TRBD1 or TRBD2 (5 bases each). This CDR3 has 15 amino acids. V was pared by 2 bases and J by 6 bases, with 15 bases between. Germline values: CDR1 SGHNT, CDR2 YENEEA. In nucleotides, the CDR3 is TGTGCCAGCAGCTTACTTGGGACGGCTGACGATACGCAGTATTTT. It specifies CASSLLGTADDTQYF. The variable domain in full, with the rest retrieved from reference TRBV11-3 and TRBJ2-3, is EAGVVQSPRYKIIEKKQPVAFWCNPISGHNTLYWYLQNLGQGPELLIRYENEEAVDDSQLPKDRFSAERLKGVDSTLKIQPAELGDSAVYLCASSLLGTADDTQYFGPGTRLTVL.

V gene TRBV5-1 combines with J gene TRBJ2-7; 7 nucleotides agree with TRBD1. This CDR3 is 15 amino acids long. The V gene's germline CDR1 is SGHRS and CDR2 YFSETQ. Trimming at V came to 3 bases and at J to 2 bases, leaving 8 bases not matched to a gene. The CDR3 here is CASSYLGTVPYEQYF. CDR3 DNA: TGCGCCAGCAGCTATCTAGGGACAGTACCCTACGAGCAGTACTTC.

CDR3 bases: TGCGCCAGCAGCTTCGGTAGGACTAGCGGCACAGATACGCAGTATTTT. It is translated as CASSFGRTSGTDTQYF. The gene calls are TRBV5-1 and TRBJ2-3; the match to TRBD2 covers 9 bases. In germline, CDR1 is SGHRS, CDR2 YFSETQ. This CDR3 comprises 16 residues. Trimming took 2 bases from V and 1 from J; bases not matched to a gene: 5.

This clone was seen a handful of times. The chain recombines TRBV4-3 with TRBJ2-1; tentative D call: TRBD2 (5 bases). Trimming removed 3 bases at V and 0 bases at J, with 12 bases between. The CDR3 contains 16 residues. Germline V gene sequence: CDR1 LGHNA, CDR2 YSLEER. The CDR3 loop is CASSQERVASYNEQFF. The CDR3 DNA sequence: TGCGCCAGCAGCCAGGAGAGGGTCGCCTCCTACAATGAGCAGTTCTTC.

CDR3 coding DNA: TGTGCCAGCAGCTTATCCAGCGGGGTGTTTTACAATGAGCAGTTCTTC. Translating it yields CASSLSSGVFYNEQFF. This chain uses TRBV7-6 with TRBJ2-1, with 7 positions matching TRBD2. Per germline, CDR1 SGHVS and CDR2 FNYEAQ. J lost 4 bases, V lost 2 bases, and 8 bases had no gene match. There are 16 residues in the CDR3.